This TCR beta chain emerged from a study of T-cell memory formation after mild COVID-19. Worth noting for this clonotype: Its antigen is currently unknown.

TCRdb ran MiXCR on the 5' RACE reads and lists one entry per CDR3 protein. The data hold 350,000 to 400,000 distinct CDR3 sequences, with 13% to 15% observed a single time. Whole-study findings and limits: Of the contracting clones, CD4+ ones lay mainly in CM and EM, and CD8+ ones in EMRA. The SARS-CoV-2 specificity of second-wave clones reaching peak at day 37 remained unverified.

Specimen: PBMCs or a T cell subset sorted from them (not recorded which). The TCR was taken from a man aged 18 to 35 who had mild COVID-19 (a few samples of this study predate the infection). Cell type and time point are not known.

The CDR3 sequence: CASSSGRMNTEAFF. CDR3 nucleotide sequence: TGTGCCAGCAGCAGTGGACGGATGAACACTGAAGCTTTCTTT. The V call is TRBV7-9, the J call TRBJ1-1; unclear D gene. Deletions cut 5 bases from V and 0 bases from J, with 10 bases between. The CDR3 is made up of 14 amino acids. Germline V gene data show CDR1 as SEHNR and CDR2 as FQNEAQ (reference sequence).